This is a list of T cell receptor beta chains from one sample in a study of human T cells and chemical hapten exposure. Via MiXCR, TCRdb re-called the RACE reads, giving one row per CDR3 protein. The table has about 68,000 distinct CDR3 sequences, approximately 11% seen once. The source material was whole blood, sampled in connection with sensitization to the hapten diphenylcyclopropenone (DPC). The receptors shown here come from a woman in her 50s with alopecia areata. Some clones in this sample may be carry-over from other donors' samples. Both conserved end residues are part of each CDR3. The D gene is left open where the match is weak. The listing skips clone size in some rows; elsewhere it reads once, few, many or a size class.

D	V	J	size	DNA	CDR3
TRBD1	TRBV7-9	TRBJ2-3	few	TGTGCCAGCAGCTTACGGAAAGGACAGGGAGGTACAGATACGCAGTATTTT	CASSLRKGQGGTDTQYF
TRBD1	TRBV12-3/TRBV12-4	TRBJ1-1	few	TGTGCCAGCAGCTACATCGTCGACAGGGGTACTGAAGCTTTCTTT	CASSYIVDRGTEAFF
.	TRBV10-1	TRBJ2-3	many	TGCGCCAGCAGTGACTCCTCCGGGAGACGGGGAGATACGCAGTATTTT	CASSDSSGRRGDTQYF
.	TRBV20-1	TRBJ2-1	many	TGCAGTGCTAGAACCGGGACCCGCGGGGTGGATGAGCAGTTCTTC	CSARTGTRGVDEQFF
TRBD1	TRBV6-5	TRBJ1-2	many	TGTGCCAGCAGTTACCAGGGGGGCTATGGCTACACCTTC	CASSYQGGYGYTF
.	TRBV20-1	TRBJ2-7	.	TGCAGTGCTAGAGCCCTCGTCGAGCAGTACTTC	CSARALVEQYF
.	TRBV7-9	TRBJ1-1	few	TGTGCCAGCAGCTTGTCACAGGGCTTCACTGAAGCTTTCTTT	CASSLSQGFTEAFF
.	TRBV16	TRBJ1-2	many	TGTGCCAGCAGCCAATACTTACAGAACTATGGCTACACCTTC	CASSQYLQNYGYTF
.	TRBV30	TRBJ1-5	.	TGTGCCTGGAATCTGGCAGGGGACAATCAGCCCCAGCATTTT	CAWNLAGDNQPQHF
.	TRBV18	TRBJ2-7	.	TGTGCCAGCGGTGAGGTCGGGGAGCAGTACTTC	CASGEVGEQYF
.	TRBV15	TRBJ1-6	many	TGTGCCACCAGCAGAGATCGATCGAGCTCCTATAATTCACCCCTCCACTTT	CATSRDRSSSYNSPLHF